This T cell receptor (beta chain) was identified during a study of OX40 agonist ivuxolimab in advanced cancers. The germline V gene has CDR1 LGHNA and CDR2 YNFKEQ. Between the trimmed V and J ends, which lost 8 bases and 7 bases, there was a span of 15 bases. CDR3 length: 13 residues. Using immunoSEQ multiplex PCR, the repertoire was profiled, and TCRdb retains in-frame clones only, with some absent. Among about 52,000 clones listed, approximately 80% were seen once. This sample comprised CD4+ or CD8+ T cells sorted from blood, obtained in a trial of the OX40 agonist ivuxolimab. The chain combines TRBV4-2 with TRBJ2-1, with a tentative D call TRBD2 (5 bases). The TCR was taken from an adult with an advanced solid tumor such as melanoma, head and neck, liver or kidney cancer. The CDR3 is CASSEGRRNEQFF. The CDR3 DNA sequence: TGTGCCAGCTCCGAGGGCCGAAGGAATGAGCAGTTCTTC.